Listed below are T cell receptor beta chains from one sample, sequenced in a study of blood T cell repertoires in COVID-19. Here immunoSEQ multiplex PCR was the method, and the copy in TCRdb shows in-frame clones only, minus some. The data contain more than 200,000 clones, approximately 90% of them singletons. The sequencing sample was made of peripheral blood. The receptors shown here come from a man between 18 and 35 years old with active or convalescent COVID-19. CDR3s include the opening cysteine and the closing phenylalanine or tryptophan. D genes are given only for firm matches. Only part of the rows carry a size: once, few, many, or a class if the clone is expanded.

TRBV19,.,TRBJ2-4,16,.,TGTGCCAGTAGTTTCAGACGGGAGAAAGCCAAAAACATTCAGTACTTC,CASSFRREKAKNIQYF
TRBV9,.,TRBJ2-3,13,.,TGTGCCAGCAGCGTAGGAGGGTTCGATACGCAGTATTTT,CASSVGGFDTQYF
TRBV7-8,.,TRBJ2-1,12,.,TGTGCCAGCAGCCACATATTCGATGAGCAGTTCTTC,CASSHIFDEQFF
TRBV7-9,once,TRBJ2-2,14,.,TGTGCCAGCACCCGAACGGGTCAGACCGGGGAGCTGTTTTTT,CASTRTGQTGELFF
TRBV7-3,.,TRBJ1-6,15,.,TGTGCCAGCAGCTTAACTTGGAGTCATAATTCACCCCTCCACTTT,CASSLTWSHNSPLHF
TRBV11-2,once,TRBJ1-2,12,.,TGTGCCAGCAGCATTAGTCGTAATGGCTACACCTTC,CASSISRNGYTF
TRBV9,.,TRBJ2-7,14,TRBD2,TGTGCCAGCAGTCCGACTAGCGGGGTTTACGAGCAGTACTTC,CASSPTSGVYEQYF
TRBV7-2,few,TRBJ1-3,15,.,TGTGCCAGCAGCTTAGGAGGGTACGGCGGGAACACCATATATTTT,CASSLGGYGGNTIYF
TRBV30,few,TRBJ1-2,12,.,TGTGCCTGGAGTCGAGAGACAGGCGCCGGTACCTTC,CAWSRETGAGTF
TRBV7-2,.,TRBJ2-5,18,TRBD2,TGTGCCAGCAGCTTAGCTCTGGGGGCTAGCGGGAGAGGGGAGACCCAGTACTTC,CASSLALGASGRGETQYF
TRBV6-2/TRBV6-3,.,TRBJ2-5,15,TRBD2,TGTGCCAGCAGTACCCGGACCCTTAGCGGGGAGACCCAGTACTTC,CASSTRTLSGETQYF
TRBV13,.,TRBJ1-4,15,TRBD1,TGTGCCAGCAGCCCGCGGACAGGGAAAGGCGAAAAACTGTTTTTT,CASSPRTGKGEKLFF
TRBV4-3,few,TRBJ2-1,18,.,TGCGCCAGCAGCCAAGATCTACCGGACAGTCGAACCTACAATGAGCAGTTCTTC,CASSQDLPDSRTYNEQFF
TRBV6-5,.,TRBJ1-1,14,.,TGTGCCAGCAGTTCCAGGGCCCTCAACACTGAAGCTTTCTTT,CASSSRALNTEAFF
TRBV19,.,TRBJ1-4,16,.,TGTGCCAGTAGTCCACGCAGACAGGTCTTGAATGAAAAACTGTTTTTT,CASSPRRQVLNEKLFF
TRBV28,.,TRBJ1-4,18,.,TGTGCCAGCAGTTCCATTCCATTTAACAGAGCAACTAATGAAAAACTGTTTTTT,CASSSIPFNRATNEKLFF
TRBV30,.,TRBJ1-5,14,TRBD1,TGTGCCTGGAGCGACAGGGGGCGAGGACAGCCCCAGCATTTT,CAWSDRGRGQPQHF
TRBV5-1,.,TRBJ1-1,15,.,TGCGCCAGCAGCCCCTCGGGAGGGGGTCGTACTGAAGCTTTCTTT,CASSPSGGGRTEAFF
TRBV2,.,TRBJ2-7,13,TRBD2,TGTGCCAGCCTGGGAGCGGGAGTCCACGAGCAGTACTTC,CASLGAGVHEQYF
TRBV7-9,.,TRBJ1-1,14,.,TGTGCCAGCAGCTCCATAACAGAGAACACTGAAGCTTTCTTT,CASSSITENTEAFF
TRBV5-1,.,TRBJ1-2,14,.,TGCGCCAGCAGCTTGGAGGGGAATAACTATGGCTACACCTTC,CASSLEGNNYGYTF
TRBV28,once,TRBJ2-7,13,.,TGTGCCAGCAGTTTAATACACTCCTACGAGCAGTACTTC,CASSLIHSYEQYF
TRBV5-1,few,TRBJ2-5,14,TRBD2,TGCGCCAGCAGCTTGGCCTCGGGAGGACAGACCCAGTACTTC,CASSLASGGQTQYF